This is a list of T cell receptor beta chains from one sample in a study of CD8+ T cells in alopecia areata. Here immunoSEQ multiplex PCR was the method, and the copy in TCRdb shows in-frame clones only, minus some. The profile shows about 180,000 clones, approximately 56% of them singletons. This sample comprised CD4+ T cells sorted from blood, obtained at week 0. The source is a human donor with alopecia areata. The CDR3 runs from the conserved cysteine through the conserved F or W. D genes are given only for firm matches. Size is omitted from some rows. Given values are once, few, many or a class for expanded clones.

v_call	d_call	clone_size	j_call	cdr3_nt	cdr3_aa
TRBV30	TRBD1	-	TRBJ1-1	TGTGCCTGGAGTGCCTACAGGGGCCGCAGCGGCACTGAAGCTTTCTTT	CAWSAYRGRSGTEAFF
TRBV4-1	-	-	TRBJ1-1	TGCGCCAGCAGCCAAGATTTTGGGTTGGTGGCTTTCTTT	CASSQDFGLVAFF
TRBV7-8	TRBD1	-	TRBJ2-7	TGTGCCAGCAGCTTAGGGACCGGGACAGTGTCCTACGAGCAGTACTTC	CASSLGTGTVSYEQYF
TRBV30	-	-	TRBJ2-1	TGTGCCTGGAGCGTAACCTCCTACAATGAGCAGTTCTTC	CAWSVTSYNEQFF
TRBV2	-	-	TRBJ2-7	TGTGCCAGCAGTGAAATAGGGGGCGAGCAGTACTTC	CASSEIGGEQYF
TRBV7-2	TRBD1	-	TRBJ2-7	TGTGCCAGTGCTGGCGGGACAGGGTTAGGCGAGCAGTACTTC	CASAGGTGLGEQYF
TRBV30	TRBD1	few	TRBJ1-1	TGTGCCAGGGACAGGGGGAACACTGAAGCTTTCTTT	CARDRGNTEAFF
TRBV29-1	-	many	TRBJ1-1	TGCAGCGTTGTCCCCCAGAGGGGGGCGGCTGAAGCTTTCTTT	CSVVPQRGAAEAFF
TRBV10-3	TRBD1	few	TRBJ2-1	TGTGCCATCAGTGGGCTGGGACAGGGGTACAATGAGCAGTTCTTC	CAISGLGQGYNEQFF
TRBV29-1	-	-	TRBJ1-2	TGCAGCGTTGAACACAGATACAACTATGGCTACACCTTC	CSVEHRYNYGYTF
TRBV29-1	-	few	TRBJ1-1	TGCAGCGTTGAAGTCCGACAGGCGAACACTGAAGCTTTCTTT	CSVEVRQANTEAFF
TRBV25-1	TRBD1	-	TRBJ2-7	TGTGCCAGCAGTGAACCCGGGACAGGGTTCCACGAGCAGTACTTC	CASSEPGTGFHEQYF
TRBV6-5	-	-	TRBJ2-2	TGTGCCAGCAGTTACTCGGCGAGCCAGGGCACCGGGGAGCTGTTTTTT	CASSYSASQGTGELFF
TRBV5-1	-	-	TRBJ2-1	TGCGCCAGCAGCTTGGAACTAGCCGACAATGAGCAGTTCTTC	CASSLELADNEQFF
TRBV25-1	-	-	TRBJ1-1	TGTGCCAGCAGTGGCAGGGCGGACACTGAAGCTTTCTTT	CASSGRADTEAFF
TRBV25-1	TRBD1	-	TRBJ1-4	TGTGCCAGCAGCAATCAGGGGGCGAGTGAAAAACTGTTTTTT	CASSNQGASEKLFF
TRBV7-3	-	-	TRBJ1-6	TGTGCCAGCAGCCGGGAGGCCTATAATTCACCCCTCCACTTT	CASSREAYNSPLHF
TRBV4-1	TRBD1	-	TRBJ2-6	TGCGCCAGCAGCCAGACAGGGAACGGGGCCAACGTCCTGACTTTC	CASSQTGNGANVLTF
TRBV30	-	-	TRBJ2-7	TGTGCCTGGAGTGTACGTGGCGGCTCCTACGAGCAGTACTTC	CAWSVRGGSYEQYF
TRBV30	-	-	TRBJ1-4	TGTGCCTGGAGTCCCGGACAGTGGGCAACTAATGAAAAACTGTTTTTT	CAWSPGQWATNEKLFF
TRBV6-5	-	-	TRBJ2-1	TGTGCCAGCAGGACCGGGACGGGTGAGCAGTTCTTC	CASRTGTGEQFF
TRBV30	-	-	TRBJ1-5	TGTGCCTGGAGTGTCAGCAATCAGCCCCAGCATTTT	CAWSVSNQPQHF
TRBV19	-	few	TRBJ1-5	TGTGCCAGTAGTCCGTGGACGGGTAATCAGCCCCAGCATTTT	CASSPWTGNQPQHF
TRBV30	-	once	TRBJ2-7	TGTGCCTGGAGTGTACAGACGGGTGGGGAGCAGTACTTC	CAWSVQTGGEQYF
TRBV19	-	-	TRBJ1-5	TGTGCCAGTAGTCCGTATAGCAATCAGCCCCAGCATTTT	CASSPYSNQPQHF
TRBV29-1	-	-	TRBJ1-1	TGCAGCGTTGAAAACACTGAAGCTTTCTTT	CSVENTEAFF
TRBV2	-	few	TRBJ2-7	TGTGCCAGCAGACGGGACGGTTCCTACGAGCAGTACTTC	CASRRDGSYEQYF
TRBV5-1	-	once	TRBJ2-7	TGCGCCAGCAGCGTCGACGGAACCAACTACGAGCAGTACTTC	CASSVDGTNYEQYF
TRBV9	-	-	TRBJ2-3	TGTGCCAGCAGCTTCACAGGGGATACGCAGTATTTT	CASSFTGDTQYF
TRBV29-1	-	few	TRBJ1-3	TGCAGCGTGAGAAAAGGAAACACCATATATTTT	CSVRKGNTIYF
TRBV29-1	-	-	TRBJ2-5	TGCAGCGTTGGAGGGCGTCAAGAGACCCAGTACTTC	CSVGGRQETQYF
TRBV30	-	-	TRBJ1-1	TGTGCCTGGAACTTACAGGGGAACACTGAAGCTTTCTTT	CAWNLQGNTEAFF
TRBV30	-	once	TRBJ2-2	TGTGCCTGGAGCACCGCGAACACCGGGGAGCTGTTTTTT	CAWSTANTGELFF
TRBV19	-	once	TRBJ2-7	TGTGCCAGTAGTACCCGACTAAGGGGTTACGAGCAGTACTTC	CASSTRLRGYEQYF
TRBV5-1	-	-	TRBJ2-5	TGCGCCAGCAGCTTCGGTGAGGGAATCCAAGAGACCCAGTACTTC	CASSFGEGIQETQYF
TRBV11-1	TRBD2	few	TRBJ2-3	TGTGCCAGCACCTCCGGCGGGAGAAGCACAGATACGCAGTATTTT	CASTSGGRSTDTQYF
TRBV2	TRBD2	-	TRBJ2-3	TGTGCCAGCAGCGGGTCTAGCGGCTTCACAGATACGCAGTATTTT	CASSGSSGFTDTQYF
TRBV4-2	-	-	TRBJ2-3	TGTGCCAGCAGCCAAGATTCTCCCACCCATCAGTATTTT	CASSQDSPTHQYF
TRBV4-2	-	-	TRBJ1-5	TGTGCCAGCAGCCCGGTAAGCAATCAGCCCCAGCATTTT	CASSPVSNQPQHF
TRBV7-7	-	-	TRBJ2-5	TGTGCTAGCAGCCTACCCGGGGGGCCTCAAGAGACCCAGTACTTC	CASSLPGGPQETQYF
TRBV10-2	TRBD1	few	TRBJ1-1	TGCGCCAGCAGAACAGGGGCGTACACTGAAGCTTTCTTT	CASRTGAYTEAFF
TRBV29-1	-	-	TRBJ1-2	TGCAGCGTTGGACAGGATGGGGACTATGGCTACACCTTC	CSVGQDGDYGYTF
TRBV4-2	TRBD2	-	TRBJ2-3	TGTGCCAGCAGCCCGCGGGCTAGCGGGTACCGCACAGATACGCAGTATTTT	CASSPRASGYRTDTQYF